The 31 T cell receptor beta chains in this list originate from one sample, sequenced in a study of cytomegalovirus exposure and HLA in healthy donors. Sequencing used immunoSEQ multiplex PCR; TCRdb keeps in-frame clones, though not all of them. The table lists 150,000 to 200,000 clones, around four fifths of them singletons. The material sequenced was PBMCs. All receptors derive from a man aged 18 to 29 in good health and CMV-seropositive.

This clone was found a few times. V gene TRBV29-1 combines with J gene TRBJ1-2; D call uncertain. Per germline, CDR1 SQVTM and CDR2 ANQGSEA. With 1 base removed from V and 4 bases from J, the gap between germline ends came to 10 bases. The CDR3 spans 13 residues. The CDR3 DNA is TGCAGCGTTGAAGTGGAGGATGGCTATGGCTACACCTTC. It specifies CSVEVEDGYGYTF.

This chain joins TRBV11-1 and TRBJ2-7, with D maybe TRBD2 (6 bases). In germline, CDR1 is SGHAT, CDR2 FQDESV (reference sequence). The CDR3 has 17 amino acids. Trimming cost V 4 bases and J 4 bases, with 23 bases left between them. The DNA of the CDR3 is TGTGCCAGCAGCTCAACTCATCGGGGGAGAGGCCAATACGAGCAGTACTTC. Encoded protein: CASSSTHRGRGQYEQYF.

The rearrangement uses TRBV6-4 and TRBJ2-2; D is perhaps TRBD1 (5 bases). From germline, CDR1 is MRHNA and CDR2 SNTAGT. The CDR3 is 14 amino acids. Deletions cut 4 bases from V and 4 bases from J, with 10 bases between. The CDR3 protein is CASSATGSTGELFF. DNA of the CDR3: TGTGCCAGCAGTGCAACAGGTTCCACCGGGGAGCTGTTTTTT.

The J gene is TRBJ2-5, the V gene TRBV2; the match to TRBD1 covers 10 bases. The CDR3 totals 16 residues. J lost 1 base, V lost 6 bases, and 8 bases had no gene match. Germline CDR1 reads SNHLY; CDR2 reads FYNNEI. This CDR3 reads CASSFPRQGAQETQYF. Here the CDR3 DNA reads TGTGCCAGCAGCTTCCCGCGACAGGGGGCCCAAGAGACCCAGTACTTC. Supplemented by reference TRBV2 and TRBJ2-5, the full variable domain reads EPEVTQTPSHQVTQMGQEVILRCVPISNHLYFYWYRQILGQKVEFLVSFYNNEISEKSEIFDDQFSVERPDGSNFTLKIRSTKLEDSAMYFCASSFPRQGAQETQYFGPGTRLLVL.

Of note for this clone: Mismatch with germline at one junction end may stem from a read error. The chain is built from TRBV5-4 and TRBJ1-4; D gene unclear. The CDR3 totals 9 residues. Per germline, CDR1 SGHNT and CDR2 YYREEE (reference sequence). Here the CDR3 DNA reads TGTGCCAGCAGACAAGGACTGGCTTTT. Translating it yields CASRQGLAF.

This chain connects TRBV28 to TRBJ1-1; D is possibly TRBD1 (5 bases). V dropped 7 bases and J dropped 0 bases, with 18 bases sitting between them. The CDR3 has 16 amino acids. Germline loops: CDR1 MDHEN, CDR2 SYDVKM. DNA for the CDR3: TGTGCCAGCATCGTCCCGAAGGGACTCATGAACACTGAAGCTTTCTTT. Encoded protein: CASIVPKGLMNTEAFF.

The chain employs TRBV6-1 and TRBJ1-1, with 9 bases that match TRBD1. The CDR3 totals 15 residues. Germline values: CDR1 MNHNS, CDR2 SASEGT. V lost 4 bases to trimming and J lost 1 base; unmatched junction nucleotides: 4. CDR3 sequence: CASSVPGQGNTEAFF. The DNA of the CDR3 is TGTGCCAGCAGTGTCCCGGGACAGGGGAACACTGAAGCTTTCTTT.

This chain connects TRBV7-2 to TRBJ2-7; 7 bases are shared with TRBD2. J lost 2 bases, V lost 5 bases, and 12 bases had no gene match. CDR1 and CDR2 (germline): SGHTA, FQGNSA. The CDR3 totals 16 residues. CDR3 nucleotide sequence: TGTGCCAGCAGCCCAAGCCCCACTAGCGTCACCTACGAGCAGTACTTC. Its protein product is CASSPSPTSVTYEQYF.

This chain connects TRBV25-1 to TRBJ2-5, with D possibly TRBD2 on 7 matching bases. Germline V gives CDR1 MGHDK, CDR2 SYGVNS. Trimming removed 6 bases at V and 5 bases at J, with 13 bases between. The CDR3 spans 13 residues. The CDR3, as DNA: TGTGCCAGCAGGGGAGGGGGATCCGAGACCCAGTACTTC. This codes for CASRGGGSETQYF.

This chain joins TRBV7-8 and TRBJ2-2; D gene unclear. CDR1 is SGHVS, CDR2 FQNEAQ, per germline. Trimming stripped 3 bases from V and 1 base from J, with 3 bases between. This CDR3 is 13 amino acids long. In DNA, the CDR3 is TGTGCCAGCAGCTTTAAGAACACCGGGGAGCTGTTTTTT. Its protein is CASSFKNTGELFF. The variable domain in full, with the rest retrieved from reference TRBV7-8 and TRBJ2-2, is GAGVSQSPRYKVAKRGQDVALRCDPISGHVSLFWYQQALGQGPEFLTYFQNEAQLDKSGLPSDRFFAERPEGSVSTLKIQRTQQEDSAVYLCASSFKNTGELFFGEGSRLTVL.

The CDR3 DNA reads TGTGCCAGCAGCTTAGTCGTAACAGATCAGCCCCAGCATTTT. The encoded protein is CASSLVVTDQPQHF. This sequence joins TRBV7-3 and TRBJ1-5, with unresolved D. V was shortened by 2 bases and J by 5 bases, with 10 bases between the two germline ends. Germline V CDR1 and CDR2: SGHTA, FQGTGA. The CDR3 extends over 14 amino acids.

V and J are TRBV6-5 and TRBJ1-5; TRBD1 matches at 8 bases. The CDR3 is made up of 14 amino acids. The V and J ends lost 6 bases and 2 bases, in that order; junction bases with no gene match: 3. CDR1 is MNHEY and CDR2 is SVGAGI in the germline V gene. For the CDR3, the DNA is TGTGCCAGCAGGCGGACAGGGCGCAATCAGCCCCAGCATTTT. Encoded protein: CASRRTGRNQPQHF.

The J gene is TRBJ1-1, the V gene TRBV30; no definite D call. The CDR3 covers 15 residues. V was cut by 0 bases and J by 0 bases, with 11 bases left in between. Germline V gene data show CDR1 as GTSNPN and CDR2 as SVGIG (reference sequence). The CDR3 DNA follows: TGTGCCTGGAGTGTACGTGTGGGCCTGAACACTGAAGCTTTCTTT. Residues: CAWSVRVGLNTEAFF. Combining the CDR3 with reference TRBV30 and TRBJ1-1 gives the whole variable domain SQTIHQWPATLVQPVGSPLSLECTVEGTSNPNLYWYRQAAGRGLQLLFYSVGIGQISSEVPQNLSASRPQDRQFILSSKKLLLSDSGFYLCAWSVRVGLNTEAFFGQGTRLTVV.

J is TRBJ2-1 and V is TRBV29-1; the D gene is possibly TRBD2 (6 bases). CDR1 SQVTM and CDR2 ANQGSEA come from the germline V gene. There are 15 residues in the CDR3. Trimming stripped 0 bases from V and 7 bases from J, with 16 bases between. CDR3 nucleotides: TGCAGCGTTGAAGATGGTGCGGGGCCAGATAATGAGCAGTTCTTC. This codes for CSVEDGAGPDNEQFF.

The V call is TRBV10-3, the J call TRBJ2-3, with 9 bases that match TRBD2. The junction had 10 bases not matched to a gene; V was cut back by 7 bases and J by 2 bases. Germline CDR1 is ENHRY and CDR2 is SYGVKD. The CDR3 is 16 residues long. CDR3: CAITQTSGTLTDTQYF. DNA for the CDR3: TGTGCCATCACCCAGACTAGCGGAACCCTCACAGATACGCAGTATTTT.

The J gene is TRBJ1-2, the V gene TRBV7-9; 10 nucleotides match TRBD1. With 5 bases clipped from V and 7 bases from J, the junction kept 10 bases outside the gene matches. The CDR3 runs 15 residues. Germline CDR1 reads SEHNR; CDR2 reads FQNEAQ (reference sequence). This CDR3 is CASSPQGQGRAGYTF. As DNA, the CDR3 is TGTGCCAGCAGCCCGCAGGGACAGGGGAGAGCTGGCTACACCTTC.

The rearrangement uses TRBV9 and TRBJ2-3; D is perhaps TRBD2 (5 bases). Between the trimmed V and J ends, which lost 0 bases and 4 bases, there was a span of 6 bases. This CDR3 spans 13 amino acids. In germline, CDR1 is SGDLS, CDR2 YYNGEE. The CDR3 region has the DNA TGTGCCAGCAGCGTAGGAGCGGCAGATACGCAGTATTTT. Protein sequence: CASSVGAADTQYF.

The rearrangement joins TRBV27 to TRBJ2-3, with D tentatively TRBD2 (6 bases). Per germline, CDR1 MNHEY and CDR2 SMNVEV (reference sequence). CDR3 length: 17 amino acids. V lost 6 bases and J lost 3, with 22 bases in between. CDR3 in amino acids: CASRPKRTTLQTDTQYF. In nucleotides, the CDR3 is TGTGCCAGCAGACCTAAACGGACTACCCTCCAGACAGATACGCAGTATTTT.

The V gene is TRBV7-6, the J gene TRBJ2-1; the D gene is possibly TRBD2 (6 bases). CDR1 and CDR2 (germline): SGHVS, FNYEAQ. The CDR3 runs to 15 residues. V was pared by 5 bases and J by 6 bases, with 17 bases between. CDR3 residues: CASSLGTGAGNEQFF. The DNA for the CDR3 is TGTGCCAGCAGCCTAGGAACGGGAGCGGGCAATGAGCAGTTCTTC.

In its sample, this clone was seen a few times. This chain joins TRBV27 and TRBJ2-7, with a possible D match to TRBD1 (6 bases). Trimming stripped 4 bases from V and 5 bases from J, with 9 bases between. Germline V gene sequence: CDR1 MNHEY, CDR2 SMNVEV (reference sequence). CDR3 size: 12 residues. This CDR3 reads CASSSTGNEQYF. The CDR3 DNA follows: TGTGCCAGCAGTTCCACAGGGAACGAGCAGTACTTC.

Notes on this clone: The sample holds other DNA sequences that translate to the same CDR3. Here the CDR3 DNA reads TGCGCCAGCAGCCTAGGGGTAAGCAATCAGCCCCAGCATTTT. It yields the protein CASSLGVSNQPQHF. The chain employs TRBV5-1 and TRBJ1-5; a possible D gene is TRBD1 (5 bases). Trimming stripped 4 bases from V and 1 base from J, with 9 bases between. The germline V gene encodes CDR1 SGHRS and CDR2 YFSETQ. CDR3 length: 14 amino acids.

In nucleotides, the CDR3 is TGTGCCAGCAGCCCCCGGGGAGGGCGGACTGAAGCTTTCTTT. This translates into CASSPRGGRTEAFF. This rearrangement joins TRBV7-2 to TRBJ1-1, with D hard to call. CDR1 is SGHTA, CDR2 FQGNSA, per germline. Between the trimmed V and J ends, which lost 5 bases and 5 bases, there was a span of 15 bases. CDR3 length: 14 residues.

The chain combines TRBV28 with TRBJ2-7; TRBD1 agrees at 7 bases. J lost 9 bases, V lost 6 bases, and 8 bases had no gene match. The CDR3 covers 12 residues. CDR1 is MDHEN and CDR2 is SYDVKM in the germline V gene. In nucleotides, the CDR3 is TGTGCCAGCAGAGGTACAGGGGTGGTGCAGTACTTC. Translating it yields CASRGTGVVQYF.

The rearrangement joins TRBV18 to TRBJ2-5; perhaps TRBD2 as D (6 bases). CDR1 KGHSH and CDR2 LQKENI come from the germline V gene. V was clipped by 6 bases and J by 1 base, with 9 bases between them. There are 13 residues in the CDR3. CDR3 sequence (DNA): TGTGCCAGCTCCAAGGAGGGCCAAGAGACCCAGTACTTC. Encoded protein: CASSKEGQETQYF.

V is TRBV6-4 and J is TRBJ2-3; 9 bases align to TRBD1. The CDR3 totals 14 residues. V was clipped by 3 bases and J by 4 bases; unmatched bases: 2. CDR1 is MRHNA, CDR2 SNTAGT, per germline. CDR3 residues: CASSEGQGADTQYF. DNA of the CDR3: TGTGCCAGCAGTGAGGGACAGGGAGCAGATACGCAGTATTTT.

This clone was picked up a small number of times. The junction differs from germline at one of its ends, possibly a read error. J is TRBJ1-3 and V is TRBV13, with 7 bases fitting TRBD1. The CDR3 is made up of 15 amino acids. CDR1 PRHDT and CDR2 FYEKMQ come from the germline V gene (reference sequence). The CDR3 sequence is CASSLDRGTGNTIYF. In DNA, the CDR3 is TGTGCCAGCAGCTTAGACAGGGGTACTGGGAACACCATATATTTT.

The chain combines TRBV5-4 with TRBJ1-2; the D gene is possibly TRBD1 (6 bases). This CDR3 has 14 residues. Trimming took 0 bases from V and 8 from J, leaving 14 bases between them. Germline V gives CDR1 SGHNT, CDR2 YYREEE (reference sequence). In DNA form, the CDR3 reads TGTGCCAGCAGCTTGGAGGGACACTCGACAGGCTACACCTTC. Its protein is CASSLEGHSTGYTF.

This clone has just one count. The genes are TRBV7-8 and TRBJ2-5, with 11 bases aligning to TRBD1. The CDR3 has 16 amino acids. V was pared by 1 base and J by 1 base, with 2 bases of the junction left unmatched. Germline lookup yields CDR1 SGHVS and CDR2 FQNEAQ. The CDR3, as DNA: TGTGCCAGCAGCTTAGAAGGGACAGGGGGCCAAGAGACCCAGTACTTC. Amino acid sequence: CASSLEGTGGQETQYF.

V and J are TRBV29-1 and TRBJ1-4, with 9 positions matching TRBD1. Germline V CDR1 and CDR2: SQVTM, ANQGSEA. Trimming cost V 3 bases and J 5 bases; bases outside gene matches: 7. CDR3 length: 15 residues. The DNA for the CDR3 is TGCAGCGTTGAGGATAGGACAGGGGTAAATGAAAAACTGTTTTTT. This gives the protein CSVEDRTGVNEKLFF.

V is TRBV5-1 and J is TRBJ2-1; 9 positions agree with TRBD2. From germline, CDR1 is SGHRS and CDR2 YFSETQ. V was clipped by 1 base and J by 9 bases; unmatched bases: 11. The CDR3 is 16 residues long. The CDR3 nucleotides read TGCGCCAGCAGCTTGCGTAAGGCGGGAGGGCCGGGTGAGCAGTTCTTC. Protein product: CASSLRKAGGPGEQFF.

V is TRBV21-1 and J is TRBJ2-2; TRBD2 was called by the table and not checked on the DNA. TRBV21-1 is reported as a pseudogene. The CDR3 contains 17 residues. CDR3 sequence reads: CASSTSRAGPNTGELFF. Here the CDR3 DNA reads TGTGCCAGCAGCACATCAAGGGCGGGACCTAACACCGGGGAGCTGTTTTTT.